The clone carrying this T cell receptor beta chain was seen only a few times. Its target is not known. Expressed TCRB transcripts got sequenced, as all isolated RNA was reverse transcribed. The repertoire was sequenced with immunoSEQ multiplex PCR; TCRdb's copy has only in-frame clones and lacks some. This sample has around 310,000 clones, with 13% found just once. Germline V CDR1 and CDR2: KGHSH, LQKENI. The CDR3 covers 14 residues. V lost 5 bases and J lost 2, with 13 bases in between. These data come from a study of beta chain features in type 1 diabetes. Whole-study findings and limits: Type 1 diabetes patients had TCRB CDR3s that were shorter (moderately but significantly so) in all four CD4+ subsets.

The TCR comes from a woman aged 18 to 35 with type 1 diabetes. The chain has TRBV18 and TRBJ2-7; TRBD2 might be the D (6 bases). The specimen was naive CD4+ T cells from blood. CDR3 in DNA: TGTGCCAGCTCATCGGGACGCGGGGCCTACGAGCAGTACGTC. Protein product: CASSSGRGAYEQYV.